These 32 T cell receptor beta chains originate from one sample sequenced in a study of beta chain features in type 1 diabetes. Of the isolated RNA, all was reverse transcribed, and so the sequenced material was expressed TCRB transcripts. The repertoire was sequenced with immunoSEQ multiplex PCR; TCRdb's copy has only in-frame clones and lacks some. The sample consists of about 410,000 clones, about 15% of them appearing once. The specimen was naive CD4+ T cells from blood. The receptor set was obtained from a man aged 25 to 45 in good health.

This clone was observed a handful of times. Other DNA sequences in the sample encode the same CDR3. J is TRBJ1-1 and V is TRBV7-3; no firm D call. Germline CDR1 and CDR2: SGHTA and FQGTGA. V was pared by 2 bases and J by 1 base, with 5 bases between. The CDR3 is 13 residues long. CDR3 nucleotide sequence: TGTGCCAGCAGCTTAGGTCAGAACACTGAAGCTTTCTTT. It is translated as CASSLGQNTEAFF. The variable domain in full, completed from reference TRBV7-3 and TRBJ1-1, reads GAGVSQTPSNKVTEKGKYVELRCDPISGHTALYWYRQSLGQGPEFLIYFQGTGAADDSGLPNDRFFAVRPEGSVSTLKIQRTERGDSAVYLCASSLGQNTEAFFGQGTRLTVV.

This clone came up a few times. In nucleotides, the CDR3 is TGCGCCAGCAGCTCGCAAGGGTTCGGGGAGACCCAGTACTTC. Residues: CASSSQGFGETQYF. The J gene is TRBJ2-5, the V gene TRBV5-1, with no clear D. With 3 bases removed from V and 5 bases from J, the gap between germline ends came to 14 bases. There are 14 residues in the CDR3. Germline V gene sequence: CDR1 SGHRS, CDR2 YFSETQ.

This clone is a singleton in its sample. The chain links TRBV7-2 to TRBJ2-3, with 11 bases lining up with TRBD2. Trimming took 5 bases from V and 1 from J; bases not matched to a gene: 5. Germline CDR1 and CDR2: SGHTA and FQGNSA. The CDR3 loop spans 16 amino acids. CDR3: CASSLRLAGRTDTQYF. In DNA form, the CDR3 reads TGTGCCAGCAGCCTAAGACTAGCGGGACGCACAGATACGCAGTATTTT. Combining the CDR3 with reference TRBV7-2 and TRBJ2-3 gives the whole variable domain GAGVSQSPSNKVTEKGKDVELRCDPISGHTALYWYRQSLGQGLEFLIYFQGNSAPDKSGLPSDRFSAERTGGSVSTLTIQRTQQEDSAVYLCASSLRLAGRTDTQYFGPGTRLTVL.

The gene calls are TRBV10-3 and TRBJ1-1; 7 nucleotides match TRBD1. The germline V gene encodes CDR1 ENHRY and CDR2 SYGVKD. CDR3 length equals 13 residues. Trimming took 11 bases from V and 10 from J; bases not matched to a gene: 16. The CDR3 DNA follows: TGTGCCGCCTGGGGAGACAGGGTGTCGGGAGCTTTCTTT. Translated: CAAWGDRVSGAFF.

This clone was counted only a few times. CDR3 sequence: CASSPGTSGGNEQFF. The CDR3 nucleotides are TGTGCCAGCAGCCCCGGGACTAGCGGGGGGAATGAGCAGTTCTTC. This chain uses TRBV9 with TRBJ2-1; 15 bases agree with TRBD2. CDR1 is SGDLS, CDR2 YYNGEE, per germline. This CDR3 contains 15 residues. The junction had 3 bases not matched to a gene; V was cut back by 4 bases and J by 7 bases.

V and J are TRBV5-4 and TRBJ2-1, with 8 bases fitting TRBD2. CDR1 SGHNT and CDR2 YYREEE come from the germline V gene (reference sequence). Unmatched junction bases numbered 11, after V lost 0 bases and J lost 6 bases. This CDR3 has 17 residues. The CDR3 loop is CASSLAGGGTPRNEQFF. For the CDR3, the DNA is TGTGCCAGCAGCTTGGCCGGCGGGGGGACACCCCGCAATGAGCAGTTCTTC.

The CDR3 loop reads CASSLPAGLAKNIQYF. CDR3 in DNA: TGTGCCAGCAGCCTACCAGCGGGTCTAGCCAAAAACATTCAGTACTTC. This chain links TRBV13 with TRBJ2-4; D possibly corresponds to TRBD2 (6 bases). V was shortened by 5 bases and J by 0 bases, with 14 bases between the two germline ends. In germline, CDR1 is PRHDT, CDR2 FYEKMQ (reference sequence). This CDR3 has 16 residues.

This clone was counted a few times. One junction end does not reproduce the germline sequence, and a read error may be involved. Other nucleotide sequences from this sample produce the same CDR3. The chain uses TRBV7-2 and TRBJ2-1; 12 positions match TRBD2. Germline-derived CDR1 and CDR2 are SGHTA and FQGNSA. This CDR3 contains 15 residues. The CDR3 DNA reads TGTGCCAGCAGCCTAGCGGGAGGGGATTACAATGAGCAGTTCTTC. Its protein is CASSLAGGDYNEQFF. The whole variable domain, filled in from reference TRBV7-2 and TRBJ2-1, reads GAGVSQSPSNKVTEKGKDVELRCDPISGHTALYWYRQSLGQGLEFLIYFQGNSAPDKSGLPSDRFSAERTGGSVSTLTIQRTQQEDSAVYLCASSLAGGDYNEQFFGPGTRLTVL.

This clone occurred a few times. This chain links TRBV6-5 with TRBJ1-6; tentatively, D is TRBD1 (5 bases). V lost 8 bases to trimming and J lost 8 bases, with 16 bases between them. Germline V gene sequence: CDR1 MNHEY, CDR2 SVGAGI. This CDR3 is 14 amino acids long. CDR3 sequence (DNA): TGTGCCAGCGGCCGGGGCGCGGAAGATTCACCCCTCCACTTT. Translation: CASGRGAEDSPLHF.

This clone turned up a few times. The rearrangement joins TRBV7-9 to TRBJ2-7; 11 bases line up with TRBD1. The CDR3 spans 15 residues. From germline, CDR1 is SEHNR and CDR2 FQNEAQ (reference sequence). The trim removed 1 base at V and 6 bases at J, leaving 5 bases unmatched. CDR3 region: CASSLEGTGGLEQYF. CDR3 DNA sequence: TGTGCCAGCAGCTTAGAAGGGACAGGGGGTCTCGAGCAGTACTTC.

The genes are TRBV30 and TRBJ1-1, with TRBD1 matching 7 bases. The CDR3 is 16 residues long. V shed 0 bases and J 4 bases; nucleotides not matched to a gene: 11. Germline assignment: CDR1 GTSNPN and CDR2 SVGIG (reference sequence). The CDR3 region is CAWSVSSGTEGTEAFF. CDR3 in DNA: TGTGCCTGGAGTGTATCGTCCGGGACAGAGGGCACTGAAGCTTTCTTT.

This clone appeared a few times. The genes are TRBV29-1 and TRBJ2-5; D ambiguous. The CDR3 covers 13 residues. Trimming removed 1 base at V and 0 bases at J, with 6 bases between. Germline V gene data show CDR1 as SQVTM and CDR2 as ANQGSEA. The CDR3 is CSVEANYQETQYF. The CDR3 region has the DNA TGCAGCGTTGAAGCGAATTACCAAGAGACCCAGTACTTC.

CDR3 nucleotide sequence: TGTGCCAGCAGCTTAGCTACAGGGGGCATCCGGGAGACCCAGTACTTC. Residues: CASSLATGGIRETQYF. This chain joins TRBV7-2 and TRBJ2-5; 9 nucleotides line up with TRBD1. Unmatched junction bases numbered 7, after V lost 0 bases and J lost 5 bases. Germline CDR1 SGHTA, CDR2 FQGNSA. The CDR3 loop spans 16 amino acids.

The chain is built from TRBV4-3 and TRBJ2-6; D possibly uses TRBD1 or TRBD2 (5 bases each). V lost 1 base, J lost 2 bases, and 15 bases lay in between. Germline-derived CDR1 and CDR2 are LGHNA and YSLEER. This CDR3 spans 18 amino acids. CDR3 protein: CASSQALGRGAGANVLTF. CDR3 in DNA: TGCGCCAGCAGCCAAGCATTAGGTAGGGGAGCTGGGGCCAACGTCCTGACTTTC.

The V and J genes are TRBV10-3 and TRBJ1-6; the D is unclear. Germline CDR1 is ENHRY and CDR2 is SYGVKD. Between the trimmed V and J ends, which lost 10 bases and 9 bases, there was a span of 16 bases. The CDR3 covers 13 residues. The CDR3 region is CATAYGIGSPLHF. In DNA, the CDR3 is TGTGCCACGGCGTACGGTATAGGTTCACCCCTCCACTTT.

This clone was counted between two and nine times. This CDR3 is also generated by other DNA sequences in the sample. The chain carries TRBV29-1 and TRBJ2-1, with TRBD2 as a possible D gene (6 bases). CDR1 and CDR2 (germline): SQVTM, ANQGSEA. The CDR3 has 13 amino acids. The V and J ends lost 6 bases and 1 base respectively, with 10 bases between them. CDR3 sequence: CSVRGLSYNEQFF. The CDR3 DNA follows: TGCAGCGTGCGGGGCTTATCCTACAATGAGCAGTTCTTC.

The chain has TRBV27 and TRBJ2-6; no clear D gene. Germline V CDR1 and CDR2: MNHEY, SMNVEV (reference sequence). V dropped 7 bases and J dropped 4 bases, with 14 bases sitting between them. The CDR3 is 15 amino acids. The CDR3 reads CASMGSSLGANVLTF. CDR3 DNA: TGTGCCAGCATGGGAAGCTCTTTAGGGGCCAACGTCCTGACTTTC.

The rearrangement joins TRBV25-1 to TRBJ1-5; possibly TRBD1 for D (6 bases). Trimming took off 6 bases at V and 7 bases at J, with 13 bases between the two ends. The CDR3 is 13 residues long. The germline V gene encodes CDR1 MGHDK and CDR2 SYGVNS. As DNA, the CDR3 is TGTGCCAGCAGGGGGCGGGGGGCCCAGCCCCAGCATTTT. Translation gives CASRGRGAQPQHF.

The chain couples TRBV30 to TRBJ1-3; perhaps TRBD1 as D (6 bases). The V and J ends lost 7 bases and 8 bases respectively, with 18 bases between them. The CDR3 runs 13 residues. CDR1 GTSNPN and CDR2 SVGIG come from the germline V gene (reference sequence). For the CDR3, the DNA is TGTGCCTACTCGTCGGGGGGCGCGGACACCATATATTTT. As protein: CAYSSGGADTIYF.

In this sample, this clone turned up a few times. DNA for the CDR3: TGTGCCAGCAGCCCCGATGGGCGGTCCTACGAGCAGTACGTC. This codes for CASSPDGRSYEQYV. The rearrangement links TRBV7-8 to TRBJ2-7; D gene ambiguous. V was cut by 5 bases and J by 1 base, with 12 bases left in between. This CDR3 is built from 14 residues. Per germline, CDR1 SGHVS and CDR2 FQNEAQ.

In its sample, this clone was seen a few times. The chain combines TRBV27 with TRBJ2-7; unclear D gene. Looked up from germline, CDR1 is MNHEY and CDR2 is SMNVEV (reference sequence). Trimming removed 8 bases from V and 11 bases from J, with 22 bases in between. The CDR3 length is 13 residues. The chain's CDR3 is CASRSGPAAVEYF. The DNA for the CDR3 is TGTGCCAGCCGATCCGGCCCGGCGGCAGTGGAGTACTTC.

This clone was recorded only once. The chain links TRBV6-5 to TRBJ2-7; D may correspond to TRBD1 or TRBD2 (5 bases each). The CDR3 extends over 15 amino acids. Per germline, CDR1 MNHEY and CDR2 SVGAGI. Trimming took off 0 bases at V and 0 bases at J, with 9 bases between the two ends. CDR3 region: CASSYSGDGSYEQYF. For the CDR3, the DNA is TGTGCCAGCAGTTACTCGGGGGACGGCTCCTACGAGCAGTACTTC.

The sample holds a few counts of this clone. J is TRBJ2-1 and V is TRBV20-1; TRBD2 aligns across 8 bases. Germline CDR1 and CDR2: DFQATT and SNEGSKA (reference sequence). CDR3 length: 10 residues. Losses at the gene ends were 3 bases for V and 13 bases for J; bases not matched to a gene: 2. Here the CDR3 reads CSASIAGQFF. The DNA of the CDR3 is TGCAGTGCTAGTATAGCGGGACAGTTCTTC.

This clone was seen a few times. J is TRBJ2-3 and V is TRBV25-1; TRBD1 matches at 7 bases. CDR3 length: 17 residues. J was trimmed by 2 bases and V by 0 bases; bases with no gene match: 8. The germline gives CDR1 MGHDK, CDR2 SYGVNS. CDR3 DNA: TGTGCCAGCAGTGAATATAAACAGGGGAGATTCACAGATACGCAGTATTTT. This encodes CASSEYKQGRFTDTQYF.

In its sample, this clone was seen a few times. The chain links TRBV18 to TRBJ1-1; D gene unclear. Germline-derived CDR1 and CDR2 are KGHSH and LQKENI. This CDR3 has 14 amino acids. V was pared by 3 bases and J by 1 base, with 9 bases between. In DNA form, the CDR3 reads TGTGCCAGCTCACCTCTCCCCACGAACACTGAAGCTTTCTTT. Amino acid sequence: CASSPLPTNTEAFF.

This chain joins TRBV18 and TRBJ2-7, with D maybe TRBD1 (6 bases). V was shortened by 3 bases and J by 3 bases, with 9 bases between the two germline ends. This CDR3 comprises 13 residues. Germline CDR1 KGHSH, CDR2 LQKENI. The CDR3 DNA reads TGTGCCAGCTCACCGGGACATAGCTACGAGCAGTACGTC. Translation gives CASSPGHSYEQYV.

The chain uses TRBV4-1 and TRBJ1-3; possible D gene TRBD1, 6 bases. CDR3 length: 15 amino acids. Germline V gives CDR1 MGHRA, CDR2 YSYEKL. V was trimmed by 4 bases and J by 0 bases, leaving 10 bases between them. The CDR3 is CASSPRQASGNTIYF. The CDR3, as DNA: TGCGCCAGCAGCCCGAGACAGGCCTCTGGAAACACCATATATTTT.

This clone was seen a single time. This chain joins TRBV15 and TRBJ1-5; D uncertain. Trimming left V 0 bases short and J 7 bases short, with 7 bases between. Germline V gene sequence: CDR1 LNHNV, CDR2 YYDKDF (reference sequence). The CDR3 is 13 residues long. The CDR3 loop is CATSRDSRQPQHF. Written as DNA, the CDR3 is TGTGCCACCAGCAGAGATTCGAGACAGCCCCAGCATTTT.

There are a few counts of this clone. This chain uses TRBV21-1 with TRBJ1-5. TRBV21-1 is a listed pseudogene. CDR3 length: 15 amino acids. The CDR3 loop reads CATRRESHPNQPQHF. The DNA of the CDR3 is TGTGCCACCCGACGGGAGAGCCACCCCAATCAGCCCCAGCATTTT.

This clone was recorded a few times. CDR3 amino acids: CASSYHPQGSYGYTF. The CDR3 nucleotides are TGTGCCAGCAGTTATCACCCACAGGGTTCCTATGGCTACACCTTC. V and J are TRBV6-6 and TRBJ1-2, with D tentatively TRBD1 (6 bases). Trimming removed 3 bases at V and 4 bases at J, with 15 bases between. Per the germline V gene, CDR1 is MNHNY and CDR2 is SVGAGI (reference sequence). CDR3 length: 15 amino acids.

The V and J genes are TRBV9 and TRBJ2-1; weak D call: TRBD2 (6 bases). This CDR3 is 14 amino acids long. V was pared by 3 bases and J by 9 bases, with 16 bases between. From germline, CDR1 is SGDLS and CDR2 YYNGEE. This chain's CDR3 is CASSDPSVGSEQFF. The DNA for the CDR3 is TGTGCCAGCAGCGACCCTAGCGTTGGTAGTGAGCAGTTCTTC.

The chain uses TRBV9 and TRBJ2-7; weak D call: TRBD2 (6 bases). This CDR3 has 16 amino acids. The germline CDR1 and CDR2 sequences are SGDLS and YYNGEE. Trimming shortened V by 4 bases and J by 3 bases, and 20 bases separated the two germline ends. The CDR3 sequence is CASSPTGGRDIYEQYF. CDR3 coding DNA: TGTGCCAGCAGCCCTACCGGCGGGCGGGATATCTACGAGCAGTACTTC.